This T cell receptor beta chain was recovered during a study of response to subunit inactivated influenza vaccine. CDR1 SGDLS and CDR2 YYNGEE come from the germline V gene. Losses at the gene ends were 4 bases for V and 7 bases for J; bases not matched to a gene: 3. CDR3 length equals 14 residues. TCRdb re-called the RT-PCR reads with MiXCR, one entry per CDR3 protein. The sample contains around 520,000 distinct CDR3 sequences, about 25% of which appear only once. Findings of the study overall: Seasonal influenza vaccination, on each occasion, was suggested by the authors to recruit few new T cells.

This clonotype showed up just a few times. Its antigen is still unknown. This material consisted of CD4+ T cells sorted from PBMCs, taken more than 4 days after vaccination. This receptor was obtained from a man in his fifties who received an inactivated influenza vaccine. V usage is TRBV9 and J usage is TRBJ1-6; 9 nucleotides align to TRBD1. Written as DNA, the CDR3 is TGTGCCAGCAGCCCAGGGACAGGGAATTCACCCCTCCACTTT. This codes for CASSPGTGNSPLHF.